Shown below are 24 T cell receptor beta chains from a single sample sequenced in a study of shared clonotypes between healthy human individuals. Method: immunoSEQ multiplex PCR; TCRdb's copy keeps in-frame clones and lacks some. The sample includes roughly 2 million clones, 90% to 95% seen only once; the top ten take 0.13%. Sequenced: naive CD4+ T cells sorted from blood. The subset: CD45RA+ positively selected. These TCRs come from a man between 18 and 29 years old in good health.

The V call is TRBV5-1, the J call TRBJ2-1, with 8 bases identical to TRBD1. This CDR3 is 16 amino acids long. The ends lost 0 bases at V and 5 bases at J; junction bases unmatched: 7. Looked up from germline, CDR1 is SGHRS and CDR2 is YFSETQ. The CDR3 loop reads CASSLGGTGPHNEQFF. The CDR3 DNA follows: TGCGCCAGCAGCTTGGGGGGGACAGGCCCCCACAATGAGCAGTTCTTC. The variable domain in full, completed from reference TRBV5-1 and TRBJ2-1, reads KAGVTQTPRYLIKTRGQQVTLSCSPISGHRSVSWYQQTPGQGLQFLFEYFSETQRNKGNFPGRFSGRQFSNSRSEMNVSTLELGDSALYLCASSLGGTGPHNEQFFGPGTRLTVL.

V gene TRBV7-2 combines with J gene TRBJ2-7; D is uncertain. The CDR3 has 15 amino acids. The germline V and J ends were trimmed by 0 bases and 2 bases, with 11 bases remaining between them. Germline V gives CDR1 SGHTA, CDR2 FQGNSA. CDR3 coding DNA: TGTGCCAGCAGCTTAGCCGGCAGTCGGGCCTACGAGCAGTACTTC. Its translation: CASSLAGSRAYEQYF.

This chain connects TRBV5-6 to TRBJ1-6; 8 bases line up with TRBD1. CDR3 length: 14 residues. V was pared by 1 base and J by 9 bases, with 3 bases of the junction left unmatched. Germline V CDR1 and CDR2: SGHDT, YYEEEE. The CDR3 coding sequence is TGTGCCAGCAGCTTGTTCACAGGGGGTTCACCCCTCCACTTT. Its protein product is CASSLFTGGSPLHF.

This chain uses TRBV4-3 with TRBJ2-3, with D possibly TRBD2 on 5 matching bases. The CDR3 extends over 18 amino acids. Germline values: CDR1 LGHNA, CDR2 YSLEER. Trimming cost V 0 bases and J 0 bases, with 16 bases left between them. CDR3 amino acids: CASSQETVIGGSTDTQYF. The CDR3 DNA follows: TGCGCCAGCAGCCAAGAAACGGTGATCGGCGGGAGCACAGATACGCAGTATTTT.

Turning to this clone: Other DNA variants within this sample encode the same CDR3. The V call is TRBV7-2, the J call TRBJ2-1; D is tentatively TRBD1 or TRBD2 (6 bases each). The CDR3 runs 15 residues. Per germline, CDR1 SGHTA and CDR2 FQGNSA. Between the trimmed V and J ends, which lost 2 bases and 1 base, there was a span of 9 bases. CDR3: CASSLLGGSYNEQFF. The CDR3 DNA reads TGTGCCAGCAGCTTACTAGGGGGGTCCTACAATGAGCAGTTCTTC.

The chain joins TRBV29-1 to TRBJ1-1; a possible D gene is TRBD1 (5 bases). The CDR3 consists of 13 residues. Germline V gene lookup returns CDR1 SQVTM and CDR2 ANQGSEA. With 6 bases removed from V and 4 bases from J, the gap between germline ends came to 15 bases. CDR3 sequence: CSVEGRLSTEAFF. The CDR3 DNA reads TGCAGCGTAGAGGGACGGCTGAGCACTGAAGCTTTCTTT.

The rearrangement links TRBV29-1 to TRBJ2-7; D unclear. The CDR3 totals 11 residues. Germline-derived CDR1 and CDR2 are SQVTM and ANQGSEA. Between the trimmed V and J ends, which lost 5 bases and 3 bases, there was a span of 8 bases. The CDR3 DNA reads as TGCAGCGTTTCAGATGTCTACGAGCAGTACTTC. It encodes CSVSDVYEQYF.

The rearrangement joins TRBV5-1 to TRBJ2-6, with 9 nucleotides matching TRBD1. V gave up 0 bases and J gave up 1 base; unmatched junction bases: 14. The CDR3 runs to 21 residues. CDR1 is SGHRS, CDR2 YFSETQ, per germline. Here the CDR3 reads CASSLAPGQGIGMSGANVLTF. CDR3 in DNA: TGCGCCAGCAGCTTGGCCCCGGGACAGGGCATCGGGATGTCTGGGGCCAACGTCCTGACTTTC. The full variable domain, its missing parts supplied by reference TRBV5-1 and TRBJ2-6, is KAGVTQTPRYLIKTRGQQVTLSCSPISGHRSVSWYQQTPGQGLQFLFEYFSETQRNKGNFPGRFSGRQFSNSRSEMNVSTLELGDSALYLCASSLAPGQGIGMSGANVLTFGAGSRLTVL.

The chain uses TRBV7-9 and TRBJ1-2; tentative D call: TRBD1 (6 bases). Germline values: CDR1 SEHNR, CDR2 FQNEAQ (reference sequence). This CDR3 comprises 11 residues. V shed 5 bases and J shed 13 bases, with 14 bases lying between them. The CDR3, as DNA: TGTGCCAGCAGCCCCGAAGGGGGGGGCACCTTC. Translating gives CASSPEGGGTF.

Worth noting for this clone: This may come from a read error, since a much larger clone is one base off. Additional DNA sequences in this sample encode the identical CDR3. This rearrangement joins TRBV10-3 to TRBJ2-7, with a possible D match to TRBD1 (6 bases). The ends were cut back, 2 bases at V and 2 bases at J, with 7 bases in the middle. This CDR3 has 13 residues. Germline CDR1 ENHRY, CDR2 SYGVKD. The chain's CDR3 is CAISEGQPYEQYF. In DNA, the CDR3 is TGTGCCATCAGTGAGGGACAGCCCTACGAGCAGTACTTC.

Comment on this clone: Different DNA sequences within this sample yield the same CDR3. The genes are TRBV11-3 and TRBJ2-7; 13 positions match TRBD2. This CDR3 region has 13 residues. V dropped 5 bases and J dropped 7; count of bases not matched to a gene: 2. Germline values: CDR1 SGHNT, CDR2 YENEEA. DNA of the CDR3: TGTGCCAGCAGCCCGGGACTAGCGGGAGAGCAGTACTTC. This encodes CASSPGLAGEQYF.

In DNA, the CDR3 is TGTGCCAGCAGCACCGGGACAGGGGGCCGGGGAAACACCATATATTTT. It translates to CASSTGTGGRGNTIYF. This sequence joins TRBV6-6 and TRBJ1-3, with 12 nucleotides matching TRBD1. The CDR3 loop spans 16 amino acids. Per germline, CDR1 MNHNY and CDR2 SVGAGI (reference sequence). Trimming cost V 6 bases and J 4 bases; bases outside gene matches: 7.

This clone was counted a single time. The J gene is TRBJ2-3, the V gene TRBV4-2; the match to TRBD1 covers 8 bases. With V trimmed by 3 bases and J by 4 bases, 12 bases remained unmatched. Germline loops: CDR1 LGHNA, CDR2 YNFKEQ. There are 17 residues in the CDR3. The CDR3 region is CASSHSVGQGLPDTQYF. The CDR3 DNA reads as TGTGCCAGCAGCCATTCTGTTGGACAGGGCCTCCCAGATACGCAGTATTTT.

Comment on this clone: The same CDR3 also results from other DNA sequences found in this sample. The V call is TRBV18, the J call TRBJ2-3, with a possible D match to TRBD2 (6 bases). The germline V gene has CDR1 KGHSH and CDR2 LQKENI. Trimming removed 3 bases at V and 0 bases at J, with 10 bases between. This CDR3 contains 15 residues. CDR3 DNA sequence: TGTGCCAGCTCACCCGGGACTGGAAGCACAGATACGCAGTATTTT. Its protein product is CASSPGTGSTDTQYF.

This chain's CDR3 is CASTLGPRRGYGYTF. The DNA of the CDR3 is TGTGCCAGCACCCTAGGGCCGAGGAGGGGATATGGCTACACCTTC. The genes are TRBV6-1 and TRBJ1-2; the D gene is possibly TRBD1 (5 bases). Germline V gene sequence: CDR1 MNHNS, CDR2 SASEGT. V was pared by 7 bases and J by 5 bases, with 20 bases between. This CDR3 has 15 amino acids.

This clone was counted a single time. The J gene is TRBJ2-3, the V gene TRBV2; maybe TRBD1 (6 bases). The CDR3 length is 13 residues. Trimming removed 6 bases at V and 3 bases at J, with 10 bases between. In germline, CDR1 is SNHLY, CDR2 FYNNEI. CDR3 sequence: CASRGASTDTQYF. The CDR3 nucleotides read TGTGCCAGCAGGGGGGCCTCAACAGATACGCAGTATTTT.

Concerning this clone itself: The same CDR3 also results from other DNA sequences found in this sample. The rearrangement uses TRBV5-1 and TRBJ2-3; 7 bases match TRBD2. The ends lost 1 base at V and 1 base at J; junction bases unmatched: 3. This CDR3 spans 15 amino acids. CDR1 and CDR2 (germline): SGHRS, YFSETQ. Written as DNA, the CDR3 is TGCGCCAGCAGCTTGCCGGGGGGAGGCACAGATACGCAGTATTTT. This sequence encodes CASSLPGGGTDTQYF.

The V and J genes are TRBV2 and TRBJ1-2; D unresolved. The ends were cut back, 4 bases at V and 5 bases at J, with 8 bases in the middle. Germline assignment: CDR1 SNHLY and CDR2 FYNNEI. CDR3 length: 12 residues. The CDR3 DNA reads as TGTGCCAGCAGTGTGCGCGGGTATGGCTACACCTTC. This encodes CASSVRGYGYTF.

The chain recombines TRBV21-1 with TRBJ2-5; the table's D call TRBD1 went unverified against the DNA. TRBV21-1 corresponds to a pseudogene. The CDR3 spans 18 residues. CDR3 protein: CASSEIPTGHPDGETQYF. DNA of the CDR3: TGTGCCAGCAGCGAAATTCCCACGGGACACCCGGACGGGGAGACCCAGTACTTC.

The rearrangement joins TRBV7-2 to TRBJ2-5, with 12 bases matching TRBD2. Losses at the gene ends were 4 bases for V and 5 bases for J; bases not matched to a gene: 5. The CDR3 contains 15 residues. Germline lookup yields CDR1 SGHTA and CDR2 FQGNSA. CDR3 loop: CASSSSGRVRETQYF. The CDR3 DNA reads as TGTGCCAGCAGCTCTAGCGGGAGGGTAAGGGAGACCCAGTACTTC.

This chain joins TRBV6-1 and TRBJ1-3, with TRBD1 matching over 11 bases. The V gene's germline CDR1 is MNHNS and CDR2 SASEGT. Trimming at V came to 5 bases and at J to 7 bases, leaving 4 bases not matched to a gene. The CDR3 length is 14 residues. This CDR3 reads CASSRGDRGNTIYF. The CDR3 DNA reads TGTGCCAGCAGTAGGGGGGACAGGGGGAACACCATATATTTT.

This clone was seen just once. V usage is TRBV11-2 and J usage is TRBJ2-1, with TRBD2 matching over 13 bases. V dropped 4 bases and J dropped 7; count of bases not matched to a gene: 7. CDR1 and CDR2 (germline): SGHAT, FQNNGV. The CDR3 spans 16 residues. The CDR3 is CASSSKLAGGPNEQFF. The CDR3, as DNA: TGTGCCAGCAGCTCTAAACTAGCGGGAGGGCCTAATGAGCAGTTCTTC.

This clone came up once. CDR3 sequence reads: CASSSRKRETSLNEQFF. DNA for the CDR3: TGTGCCAGCAGCTCTAGGAAGCGGGAGACCTCGCTCAATGAGCAGTTCTTC. The chain employs TRBV13 and TRBJ2-1, with 8 positions matching TRBD2. V trimming: 4 bases; J trimming: 6 bases; junction bases outside the gene matches: 14. Germline V gene sequence: CDR1 PRHDT, CDR2 FYEKMQ (reference sequence). This CDR3 region has 17 residues.

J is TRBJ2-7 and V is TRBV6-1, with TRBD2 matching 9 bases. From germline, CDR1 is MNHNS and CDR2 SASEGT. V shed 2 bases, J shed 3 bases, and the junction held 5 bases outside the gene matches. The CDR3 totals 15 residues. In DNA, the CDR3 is TGTGCCAGCAGTGAATTGCCTAGCGGGGTCTACGAGCAGTACTTC. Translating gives CASSELPSGVYEQYF.